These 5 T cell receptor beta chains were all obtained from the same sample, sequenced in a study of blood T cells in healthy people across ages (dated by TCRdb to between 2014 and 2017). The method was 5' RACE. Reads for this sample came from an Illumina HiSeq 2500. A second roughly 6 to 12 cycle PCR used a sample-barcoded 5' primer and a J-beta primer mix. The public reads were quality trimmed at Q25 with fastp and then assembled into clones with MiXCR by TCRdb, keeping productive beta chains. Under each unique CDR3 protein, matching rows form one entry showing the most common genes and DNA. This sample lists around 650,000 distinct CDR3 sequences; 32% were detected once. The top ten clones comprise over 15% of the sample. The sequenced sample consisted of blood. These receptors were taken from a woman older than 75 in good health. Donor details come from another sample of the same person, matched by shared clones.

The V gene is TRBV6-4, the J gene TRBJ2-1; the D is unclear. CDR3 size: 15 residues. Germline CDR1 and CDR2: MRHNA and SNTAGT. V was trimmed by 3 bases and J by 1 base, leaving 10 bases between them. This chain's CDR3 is CASSEEGDSYNEQFF. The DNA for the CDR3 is TGTGCCAGCAGTGAAGAAGGTGATTCCTACAATGAGCAGTTCTTC.

CDR3 residues: CAISNTLDRATEAFF. In nucleotides, the CDR3 is TGTGCCATCAGCAATACTCTTGACAGAGCCACTGAAGCTTTCTTT. This chain joins TRBV10-3 and TRBJ1-1, with a tentative D call TRBD1 (5 bases). The CDR3 consists of 15 residues. Per the germline V gene, CDR1 is ENHRY and CDR2 is SYGVKD. V gave up 6 bases and J gave up 4 bases, with 18 bases separating them.

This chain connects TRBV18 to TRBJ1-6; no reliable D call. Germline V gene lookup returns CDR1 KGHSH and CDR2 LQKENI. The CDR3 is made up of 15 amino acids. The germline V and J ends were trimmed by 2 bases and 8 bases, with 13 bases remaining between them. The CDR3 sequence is CASSPLRATDSPLHF. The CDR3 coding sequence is TGTGCCAGCTCACCATTGAGGGCGACGGATTCACCCCTCCACTTT.

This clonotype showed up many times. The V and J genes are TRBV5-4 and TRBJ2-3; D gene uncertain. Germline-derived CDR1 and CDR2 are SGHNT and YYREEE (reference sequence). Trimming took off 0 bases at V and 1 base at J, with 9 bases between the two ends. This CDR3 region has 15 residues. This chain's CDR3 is CASSLGLDRTDTQYF. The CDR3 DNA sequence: TGTGCCAGCAGCTTGGGGCTAGACCGCACAGATACGCAGTATTTT.

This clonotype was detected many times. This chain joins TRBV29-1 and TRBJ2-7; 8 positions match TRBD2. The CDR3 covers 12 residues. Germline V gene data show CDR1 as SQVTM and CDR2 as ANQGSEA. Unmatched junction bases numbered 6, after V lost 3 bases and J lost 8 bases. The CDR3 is CSVDNAGGKQYF. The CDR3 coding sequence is TGCAGCGTTGATAATGCGGGGGGCAAGCAGTACTTC.